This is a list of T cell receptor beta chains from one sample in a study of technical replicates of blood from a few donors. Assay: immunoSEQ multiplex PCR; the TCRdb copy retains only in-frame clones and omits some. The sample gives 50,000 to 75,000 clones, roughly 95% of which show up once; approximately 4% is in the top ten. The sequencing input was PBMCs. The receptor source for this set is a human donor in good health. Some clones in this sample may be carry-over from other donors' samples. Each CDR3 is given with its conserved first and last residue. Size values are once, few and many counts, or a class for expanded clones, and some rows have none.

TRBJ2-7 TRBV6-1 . CASSEPLWREVPHEQYF
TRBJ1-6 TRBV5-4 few CASSLGTGGVGSPLHF
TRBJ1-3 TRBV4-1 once CASSPGGNTIYF
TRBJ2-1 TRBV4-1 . CASSLSAGGPDEQFF
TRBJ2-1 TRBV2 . CASSERLISYNEQFF
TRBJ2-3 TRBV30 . CAWSPAGVPDTQYF
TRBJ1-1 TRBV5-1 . CASSPGQGWVTEAFF
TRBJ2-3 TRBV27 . CASSLAGRRGTQYF
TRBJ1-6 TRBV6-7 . CASSYVWAGGDSPLHF
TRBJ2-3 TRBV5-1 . CASSPGGRTDTQYF
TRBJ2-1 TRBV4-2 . CASSPGDSSGRNEQFF
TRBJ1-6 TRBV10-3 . CAISSGQGLNSPLHF
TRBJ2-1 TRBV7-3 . CASSLDERIYEQFF
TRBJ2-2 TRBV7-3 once CASSLGTGELFF
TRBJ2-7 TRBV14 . CASSPRGDRGSYEQYF
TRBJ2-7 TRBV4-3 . CASSQDFSSGSYEQYF
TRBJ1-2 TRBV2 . CASSEEQGVGGYTF
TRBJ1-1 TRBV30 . CAWSGGQGGTEAFF
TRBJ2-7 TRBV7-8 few CASSHSSGDLYEQYF
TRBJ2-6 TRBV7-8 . CASSPGGFPQSRANVLTF
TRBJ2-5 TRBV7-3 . CASSLRGQPKETQYF
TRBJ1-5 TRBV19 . CASSDRPEQPQHF
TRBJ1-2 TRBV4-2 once CASSLGQGDDYGYTF
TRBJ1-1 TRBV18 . CASSIQGMDTEAFF
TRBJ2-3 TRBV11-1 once CASSHDSFQRGPTDTQYF
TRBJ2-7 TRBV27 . CASSRTGTGGYEQYF
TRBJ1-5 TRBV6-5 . CASSAGQGSNQPQHF
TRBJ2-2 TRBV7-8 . CASRRTGGAGAGELFF
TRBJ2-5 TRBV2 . CASSLDEETQYF
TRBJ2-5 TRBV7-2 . CASSSTRWKTQYF
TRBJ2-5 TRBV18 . CASSPEQGQAETQYF
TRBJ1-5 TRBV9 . CASSFTGVGQPQHF
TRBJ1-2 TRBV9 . CASSVADTGGVYGYTF
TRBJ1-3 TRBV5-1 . CASSPGTEAGNTIYF
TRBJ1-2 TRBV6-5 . CASRPSGLNGYTF
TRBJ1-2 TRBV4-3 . CASSQQGPLRPTFTF
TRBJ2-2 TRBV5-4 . CASSPGGTGFTGELFF
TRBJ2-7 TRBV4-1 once CASSQVWGPGYEQYF
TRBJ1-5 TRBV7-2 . CASSKTGGNQPQHF
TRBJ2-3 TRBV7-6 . CASSAPRAGTNTQYF
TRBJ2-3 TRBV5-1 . CASSLTSGTDTQYF
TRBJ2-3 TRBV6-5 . CASSQDRAADTQYF